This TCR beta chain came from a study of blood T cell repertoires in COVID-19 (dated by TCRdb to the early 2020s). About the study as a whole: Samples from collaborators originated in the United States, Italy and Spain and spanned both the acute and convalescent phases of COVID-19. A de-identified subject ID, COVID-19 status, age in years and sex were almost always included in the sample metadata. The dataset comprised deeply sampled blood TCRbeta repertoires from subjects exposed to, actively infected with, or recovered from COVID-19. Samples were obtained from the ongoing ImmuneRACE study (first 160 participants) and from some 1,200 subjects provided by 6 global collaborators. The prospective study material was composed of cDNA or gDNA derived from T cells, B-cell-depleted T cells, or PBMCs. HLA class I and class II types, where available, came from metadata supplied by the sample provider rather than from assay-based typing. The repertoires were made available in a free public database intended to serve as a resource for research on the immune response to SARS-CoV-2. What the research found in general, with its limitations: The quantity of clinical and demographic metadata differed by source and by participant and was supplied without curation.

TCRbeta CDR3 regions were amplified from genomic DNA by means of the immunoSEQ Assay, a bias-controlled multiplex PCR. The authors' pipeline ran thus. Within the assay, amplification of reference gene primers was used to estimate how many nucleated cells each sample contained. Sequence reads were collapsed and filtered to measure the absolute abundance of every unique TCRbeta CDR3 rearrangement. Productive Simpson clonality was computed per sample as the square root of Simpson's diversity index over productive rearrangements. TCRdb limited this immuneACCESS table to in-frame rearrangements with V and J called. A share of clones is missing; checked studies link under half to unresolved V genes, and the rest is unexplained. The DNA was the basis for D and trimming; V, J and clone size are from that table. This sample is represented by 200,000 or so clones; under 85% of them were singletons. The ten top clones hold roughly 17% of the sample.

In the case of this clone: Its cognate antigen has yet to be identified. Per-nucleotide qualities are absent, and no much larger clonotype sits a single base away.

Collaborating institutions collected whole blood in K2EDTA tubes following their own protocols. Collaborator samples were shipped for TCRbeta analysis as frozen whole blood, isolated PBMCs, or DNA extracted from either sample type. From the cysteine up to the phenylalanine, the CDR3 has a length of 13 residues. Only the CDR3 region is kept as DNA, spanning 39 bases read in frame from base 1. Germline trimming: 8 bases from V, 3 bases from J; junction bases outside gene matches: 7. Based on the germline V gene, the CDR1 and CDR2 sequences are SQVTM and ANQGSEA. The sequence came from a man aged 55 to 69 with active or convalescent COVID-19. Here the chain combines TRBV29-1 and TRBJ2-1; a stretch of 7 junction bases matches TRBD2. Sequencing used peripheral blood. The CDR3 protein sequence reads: CSSRLALYNEQFF. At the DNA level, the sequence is TGCAGCTCCCGACTAGCCCTCTACAATGAGCAGTTCTTC.